The clone carrying this TCR beta chain was observed a handful of times. Its antigen is currently unknown. This sample is part of a study of T cells in Graves' hyperthyroidism and ophthalmopathy. CDR1 is MGHRA and CDR2 is YSYEKL in the germline V gene. This CDR3 contains 14 residues. V shed 1 base and J shed 7 bases, with 10 bases lying between them. Amplification targeted TCR beta CDR3 regions from RNA transcripts. The study used the HTBI primer set for a first-round RT-PCR of the TCR CDR3. TCRdb ran MiXCR on the multiplex PCR reads and lists one entry per CDR3 protein. Among some 500,000 distinct CDR3 sequences listed, roughly 14% were seen once. Notes on the study in general: Ophthalmopathy, as predicted by the model, came a median roughly 6.8 months after the prediction. In blood, most of the thyroid clonotypes expanded above 0.001 were also present.

Patients aged 18 to 65 with hyperthyroidism were newly diagnosed, with duration under 2 months. The sequenced material came from blood. This chain uses TRBV4-1 with TRBJ2-2; D unresolved. The origin of this receptor is a woman between 18 and 30 years old with Graves' hyperthyroidism. The CDR3 here is CASSQGDRIGELFF. In nucleotides, the CDR3 is TGCGCCAGCAGCCAAGGGGATAGGATCGGGGAGCTGTTTTTT.